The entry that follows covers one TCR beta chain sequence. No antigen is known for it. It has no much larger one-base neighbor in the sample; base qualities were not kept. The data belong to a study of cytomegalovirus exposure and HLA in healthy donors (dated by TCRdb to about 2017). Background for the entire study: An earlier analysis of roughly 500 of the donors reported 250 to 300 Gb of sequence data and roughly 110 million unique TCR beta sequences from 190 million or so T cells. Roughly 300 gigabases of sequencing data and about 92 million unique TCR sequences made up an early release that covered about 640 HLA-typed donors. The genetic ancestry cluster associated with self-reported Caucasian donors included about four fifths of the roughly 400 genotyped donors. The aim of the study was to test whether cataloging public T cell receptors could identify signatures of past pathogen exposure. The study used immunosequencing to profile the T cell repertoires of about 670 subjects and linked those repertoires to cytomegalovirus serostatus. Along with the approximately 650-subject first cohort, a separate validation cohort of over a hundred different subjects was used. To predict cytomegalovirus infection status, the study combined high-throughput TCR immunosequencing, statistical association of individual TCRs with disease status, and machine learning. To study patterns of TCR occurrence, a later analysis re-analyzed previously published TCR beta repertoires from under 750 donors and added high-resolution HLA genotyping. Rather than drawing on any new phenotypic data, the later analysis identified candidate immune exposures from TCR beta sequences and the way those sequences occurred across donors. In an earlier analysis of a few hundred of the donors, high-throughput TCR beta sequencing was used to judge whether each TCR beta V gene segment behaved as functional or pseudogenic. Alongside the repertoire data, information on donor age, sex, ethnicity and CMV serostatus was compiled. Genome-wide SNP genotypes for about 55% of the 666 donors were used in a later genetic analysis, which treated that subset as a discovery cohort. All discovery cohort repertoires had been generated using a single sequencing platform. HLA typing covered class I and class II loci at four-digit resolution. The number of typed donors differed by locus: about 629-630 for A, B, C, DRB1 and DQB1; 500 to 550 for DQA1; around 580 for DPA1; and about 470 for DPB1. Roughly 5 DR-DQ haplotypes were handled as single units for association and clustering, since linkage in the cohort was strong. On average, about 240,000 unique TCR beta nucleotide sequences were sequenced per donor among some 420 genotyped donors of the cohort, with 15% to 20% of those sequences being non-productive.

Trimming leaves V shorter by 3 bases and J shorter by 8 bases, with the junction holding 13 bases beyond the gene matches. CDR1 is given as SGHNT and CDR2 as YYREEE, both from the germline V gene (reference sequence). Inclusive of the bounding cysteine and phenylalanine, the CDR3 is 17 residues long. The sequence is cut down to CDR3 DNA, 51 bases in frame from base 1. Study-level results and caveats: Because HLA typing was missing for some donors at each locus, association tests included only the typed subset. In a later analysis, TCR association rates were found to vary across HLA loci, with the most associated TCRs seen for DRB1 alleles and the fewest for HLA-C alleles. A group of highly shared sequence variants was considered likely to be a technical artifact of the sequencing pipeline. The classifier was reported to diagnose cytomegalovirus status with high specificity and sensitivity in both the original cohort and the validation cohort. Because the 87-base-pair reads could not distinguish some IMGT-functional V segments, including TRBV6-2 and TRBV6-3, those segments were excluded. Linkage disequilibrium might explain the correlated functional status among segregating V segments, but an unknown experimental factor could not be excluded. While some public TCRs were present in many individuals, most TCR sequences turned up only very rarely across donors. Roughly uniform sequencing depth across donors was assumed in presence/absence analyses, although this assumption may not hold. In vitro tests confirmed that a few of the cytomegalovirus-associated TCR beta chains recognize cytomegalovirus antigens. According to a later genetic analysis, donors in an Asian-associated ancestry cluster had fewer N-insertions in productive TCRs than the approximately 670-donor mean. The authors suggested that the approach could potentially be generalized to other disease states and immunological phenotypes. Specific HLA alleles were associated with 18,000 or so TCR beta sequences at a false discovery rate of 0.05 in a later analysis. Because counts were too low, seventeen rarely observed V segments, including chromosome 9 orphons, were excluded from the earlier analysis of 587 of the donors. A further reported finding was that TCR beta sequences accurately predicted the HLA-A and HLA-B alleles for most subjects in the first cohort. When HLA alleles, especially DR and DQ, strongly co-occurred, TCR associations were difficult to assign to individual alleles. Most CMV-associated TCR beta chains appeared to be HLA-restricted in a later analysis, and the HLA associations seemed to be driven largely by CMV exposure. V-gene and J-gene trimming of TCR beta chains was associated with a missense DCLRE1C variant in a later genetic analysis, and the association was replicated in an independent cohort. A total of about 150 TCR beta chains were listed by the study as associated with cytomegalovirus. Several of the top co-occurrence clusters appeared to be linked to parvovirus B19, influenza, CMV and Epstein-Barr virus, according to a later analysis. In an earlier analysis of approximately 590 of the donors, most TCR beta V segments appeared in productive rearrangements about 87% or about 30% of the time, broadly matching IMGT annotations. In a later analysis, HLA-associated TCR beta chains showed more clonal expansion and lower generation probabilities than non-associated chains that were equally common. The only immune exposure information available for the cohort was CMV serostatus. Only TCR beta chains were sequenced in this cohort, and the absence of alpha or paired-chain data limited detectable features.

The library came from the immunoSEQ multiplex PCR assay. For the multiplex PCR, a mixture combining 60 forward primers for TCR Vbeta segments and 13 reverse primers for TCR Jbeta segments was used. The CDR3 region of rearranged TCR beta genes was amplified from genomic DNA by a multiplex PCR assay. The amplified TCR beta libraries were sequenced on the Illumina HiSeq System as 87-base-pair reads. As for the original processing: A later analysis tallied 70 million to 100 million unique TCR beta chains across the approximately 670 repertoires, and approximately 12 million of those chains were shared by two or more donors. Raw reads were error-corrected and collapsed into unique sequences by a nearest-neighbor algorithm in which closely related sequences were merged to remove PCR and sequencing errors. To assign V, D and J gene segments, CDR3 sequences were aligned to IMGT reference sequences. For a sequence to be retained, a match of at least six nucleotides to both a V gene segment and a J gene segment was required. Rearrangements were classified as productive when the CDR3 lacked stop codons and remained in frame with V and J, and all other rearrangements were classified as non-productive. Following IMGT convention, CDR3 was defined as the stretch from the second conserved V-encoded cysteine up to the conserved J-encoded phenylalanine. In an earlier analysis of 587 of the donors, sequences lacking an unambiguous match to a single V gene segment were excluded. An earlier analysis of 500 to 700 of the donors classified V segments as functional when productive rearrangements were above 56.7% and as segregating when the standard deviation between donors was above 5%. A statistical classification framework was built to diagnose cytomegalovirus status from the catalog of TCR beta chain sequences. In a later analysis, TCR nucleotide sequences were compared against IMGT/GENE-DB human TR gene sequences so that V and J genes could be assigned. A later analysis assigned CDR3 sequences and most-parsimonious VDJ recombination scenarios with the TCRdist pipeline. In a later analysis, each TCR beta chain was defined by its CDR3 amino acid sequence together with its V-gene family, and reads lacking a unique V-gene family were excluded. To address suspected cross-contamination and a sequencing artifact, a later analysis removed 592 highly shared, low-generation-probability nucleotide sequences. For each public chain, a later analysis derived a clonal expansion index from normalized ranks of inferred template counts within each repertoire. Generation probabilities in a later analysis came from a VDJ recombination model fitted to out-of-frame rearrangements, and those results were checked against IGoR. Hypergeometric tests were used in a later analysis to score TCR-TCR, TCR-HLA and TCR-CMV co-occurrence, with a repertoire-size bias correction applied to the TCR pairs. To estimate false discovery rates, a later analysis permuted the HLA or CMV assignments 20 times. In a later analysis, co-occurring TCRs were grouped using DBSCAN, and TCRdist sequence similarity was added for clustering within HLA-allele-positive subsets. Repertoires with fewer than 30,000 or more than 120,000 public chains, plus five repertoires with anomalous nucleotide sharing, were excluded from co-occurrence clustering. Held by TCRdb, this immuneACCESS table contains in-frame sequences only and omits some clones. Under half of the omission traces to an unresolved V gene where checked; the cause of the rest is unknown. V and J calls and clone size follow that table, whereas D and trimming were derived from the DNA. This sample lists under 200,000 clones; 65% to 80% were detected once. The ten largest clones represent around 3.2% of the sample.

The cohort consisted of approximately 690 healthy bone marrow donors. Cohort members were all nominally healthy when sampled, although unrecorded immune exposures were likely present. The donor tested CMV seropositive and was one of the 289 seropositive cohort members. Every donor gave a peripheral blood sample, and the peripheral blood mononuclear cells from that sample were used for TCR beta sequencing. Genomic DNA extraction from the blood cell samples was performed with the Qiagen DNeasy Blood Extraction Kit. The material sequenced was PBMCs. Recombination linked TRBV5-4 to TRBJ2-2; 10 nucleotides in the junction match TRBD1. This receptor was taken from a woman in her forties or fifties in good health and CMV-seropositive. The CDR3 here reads CASSSPGQGWRAGELFF. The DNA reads TGTGCCAGCAGCTCTCCGGGACAGGGGTGGAGGGCAGGGGAGCTGTTTTTT.